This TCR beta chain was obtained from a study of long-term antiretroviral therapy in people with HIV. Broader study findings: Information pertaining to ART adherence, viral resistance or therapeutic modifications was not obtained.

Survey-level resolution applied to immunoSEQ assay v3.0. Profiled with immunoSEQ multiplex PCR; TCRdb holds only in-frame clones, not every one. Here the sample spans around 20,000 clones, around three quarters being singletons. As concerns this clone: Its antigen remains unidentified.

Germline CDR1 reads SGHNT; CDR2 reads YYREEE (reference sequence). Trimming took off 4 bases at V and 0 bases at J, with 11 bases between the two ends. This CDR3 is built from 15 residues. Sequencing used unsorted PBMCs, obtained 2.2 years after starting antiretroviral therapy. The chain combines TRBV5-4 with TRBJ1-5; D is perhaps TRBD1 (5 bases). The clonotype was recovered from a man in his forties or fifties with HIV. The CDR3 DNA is TGTGCCAGCAGCGGGGACGGCTATAGCAATCAGCCCCAGCATTTT. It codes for CASSGDGYSNQPQHF.